This TCR beta chain was documented in a study of response to subunit inactivated influenza vaccine. This clonotype appeared many times. V shed 5 bases and J 0 bases; nucleotides not matched to a gene: 13. This CDR3 spans 17 amino acids. TCRdb re-called the RT-PCR reads with MiXCR, one entry per CDR3 protein. The table has some 850,000 distinct CDR3 sequences, about 18% seen once; the top ten hold roughly 10%. This sequence was found in a man over 45 who received an inactivated influenza vaccine. The genes are TRBV12-3 or TRBV12-4 and TRBJ2-7; 7 nucleotides line up with TRBD1. Here the sequenced sample was PBMCs from blood, taken less than 6 days after vaccination. CDR3 amino acids: CASSQDGDSSYSYEQYF. In nucleotides, the CDR3 is TGTGCCAGCAGTCAAGATGGGGACAGTTCCTACTCCTACGAGCAGTACTTC.